Listed below are T cell receptor beta chains from one sample, sequenced in a study of shared clonotypes between healthy human individuals. The assay was immunoSEQ multiplex PCR, and TCRdb's table has in-frame clones only and misses some. Here the sample spans about 2.2 million clones, about 94% being singletons. Source material: naive CD8+ T cells from PBMCs. These TCRs come from a young man in good health. Some clones in this sample may be carry-over from other donors' samples. Each CDR3 is given with its conserved first and last residue. The order of the fields is V gene, D gene, J gene, clone size, CDR3 DNA, CDR3 protein. The D gene is left open where the match is weak. The size field is filled for only some rows; it gives once, few, many or a size class.

>TRBV4-1|TRBD2|TRBJ2-7|-
TGCGCCAGCAGCCCGGGGGCTAGCGGGAACGAGCAGTACTTC
CASSPGASGNEQYF
>TRBV28|TRBD2|TRBJ2-7|-
TGTGCCAGCAGCGGGACTAGCGGTCCGAGCGAGCAGTACTTC
CASSGTSGPSEQYF
>TRBV27|TRBD2|TRBJ2-1|once
TGTGCCAGCAGTTGGGGGGGAATTTTCAATGAGCAGTTCTTC
CASSWGGIFNEQFF
>TRBV28|TRBD1|TRBJ2-2|-
TGTGCCAGCAGTTCCGGGACAGTCACCGGGGAGCTGTTTTTT
CASSSGTVTGELFF
>TRBV7-2|-|TRBJ1-1|few
TGTGCCAGCAGCCCCATCCTAGGGGGTACTGAAGCTTTCTTT
CASSPILGGTEAFF
>TRBV4-3|-|TRBJ2-3|-
TGCGCCAGCAGCCAAGTGGTTGGGGGAGATGGCACAGATACGCAGTATTTT
CASSQVVGGDGTDTQYF
>TRBV28|-|TRBJ2-3|-
TGTGCCAGCAGCTCCTACTTAGGTGATACGCAGTATTTT
CASSSYLGDTQYF
>TRBV27|TRBD2|TRBJ2-4|-
TGTGCCAGCAGCCCTGGGACTAGCGGGAGAGGTCAGTACTTC
CASSPGTSGRGQYF
>TRBV6-6|-|TRBJ2-3|-
TGTGCCAGCAGTTACTCAATTTATACGCAGTATTTT
CASSYSIYTQYF
>TRBV9|-|TRBJ2-1|once
TGTGCCAGCAGCGTTAGCGGAACCGCCTCCTACAATGAGCAGTTCTTC
CASSVSGTASYNEQFF
>TRBV9|-|TRBJ2-6|-
TGTGCCAGCAGCGTAGACGGGTCTGGGGCCAACGTCCTGACTTTC
CASSVDGSGANVLTF
>TRBV6-5|-|TRBJ2-7|-
TGTGCCAGCAGTTTATGGGGACCCTACGAGCAGTACTTC
CASSLWGPYEQYF
>TRBV27|TRBD1|TRBJ2-3|-
TGTGCCAGCAGTTTATTGGGACAGAGCACAGATACGCAGTATTTT
CASSLLGQSTDTQYF
>TRBV19|-|TRBJ1-1|-
TGTGCCAGTATCCCGGGACATATGGGCCTCGAAGCTTTCTTT
CASIPGHMGLEAFF
>TRBV28|-|TRBJ2-3|-
TGTGCCAGCACCCGAACGAAGGTCCTCACAGATACGCAGTATTTT
CASTRTKVLTDTQYF
>TRBV28|-|TRBJ1-1|-
TGTGCCAGCAGTTTGACGGGCCCTGAAGCTTTCTTT
CASSLTGPEAFF
>TRBV7-2|-|TRBJ2-1|-
TGTGCCAGCAGCCCCTACATACTGAGCTCCTACAATGAGCAGTTCTTC
CASSPYILSSYNEQFF
>TRBV29-1|-|TRBJ2-1|-
TGCAGCGTTGATACAAGATCCTATAGTAATGAGCAGTTCTTC
CSVDTRSYSNEQFF
>TRBV6-4|-|TRBJ2-7|-
TGTGCCAGCAGTGAGGGGGCAGGACCACCGCCCTGGGAGCAGTACTTC
CASSEGAGPPPWEQYF
>TRBV11-2|-|TRBJ2-7|-
TGTGCCAGCAGCCGAAGACAGGGAGGCCACGAGCAGTACTTC
CASSRRQGGHEQYF
>TRBV6-6|-|TRBJ2-1|-
TGTGCCAGCAGTTACTCCCGGGAGCAGTTCTTC
CASSYSREQFF
>TRBV7-9|-|TRBJ2-2|-
TGTGCCAGCAGCTTAGGTGGGGTTGCCGGGGAGCTGTTTTTT
CASSLGGVAGELFF
>TRBV7-2|-|TRBJ2-2|-
TGTGCCAGCAGCTTTGCCGTTACCCCCGGGGAGCTGTTTTTT
CASSFAVTPGELFF
>TRBV30|-|TRBJ1-5|-
TGTGCCTGGAGTGAGGAGGGGTTAAGCAATCAGCCCCAGCATTTT
CAWSEEGLSNQPQHF
>TRBV28|TRBD1|TRBJ1-5|-
TGTGCCAGCAGCCAACCAGGGGGCCGGCAGCCCCAGCATTTT
CASSQPGGRQPQHF
>TRBV5-6|-|TRBJ2-7|once
TGTGCCAGCAGCTTGGAAGGGGCGTCCTACGAGCAGTACTTC
CASSLEGASYEQYF
>TRBV10-2|-|TRBJ1-1|once
TGCGCCAGCAGTTACAGGGCCCCTGAAGCTTTCTTT
CASSYRAPEAFF
>TRBV28|-|TRBJ2-3|-
TGTGCCAGCAGTTTACCCGAAGGGGTGGATACGCAGTATTTT
CASSLPEGVDTQYF
>TRBV14|TRBD2|TRBJ2-7|-
TGTGCCAGCAGCCAAGCGTGGCGACTAGCGGGTATACCCGACCCCCGCGAGCAGTACTTC
CASSQAWRLAGIPDPREQYF
>TRBV4-2|-|TRBJ1-1|-
TGTGCCAGCAGCCAAGATCGAGGCCCCACTGAAGCTTTCTTT
CASSQDRGPTEAFF
>TRBV28|TRBD1|TRBJ2-2|-
TGTGCCAGCACCCAGGGACAGGGGAACACCGGGGAGCTGTTTTTT
CASTQGQGNTGELFF
>TRBV28|-|TRBJ1-5|-
TGTGCCAGCAGTTTTCAAGGTACCCGGGGGCCCCAGCATTTT
CASSFQGTRGPQHF